Listed below are T cell receptor beta chains from one sample, sequenced in a study of CD8 T cells in ankylosing spondylitis. TCRdb reprocessed the 5' RACE reads with MiXCR, giving one entry per CDR3 protein. The sample gives about 200,000 distinct CDR3 sequences, approximately 7.3% of which show up once; 14% is in the top ten. Sequenced material: blood, either unsorted or a sorted T cell fraction (not recorded which). These receptors all stem from a male donor with ankylosing spondylitis. CDR3s include the opening cysteine and the closing phenylalanine or tryptophan. Each record gives: D gene, clone size, J gene, V gene, CDR3 protein, CDR3 DNA. A D gene is named only where the DNA matches it firmly. Clone sizes are given selectively: once, few, many, or a class where the clone is expanded.

d_call: .
clone_size: few
j_call: TRBJ2-5
v_call: TRBV7-8
cdr3_aa: CASSSHLGGAETQYF
cdr3_nt: TGTGCCAGCAGCTCCCACCTAGGAGGGGCGGAGACCCAGTACTTC

d_call: .
clone_size: .
j_call: TRBJ2-7
v_call: TRBV7-6
cdr3_aa: CASSLAGAGSNEQYF
cdr3_nt: TGTGCCAGCAGCTTAGCTGGTGCAGGGAGCAACGAGCAGTACTTC

d_call: TRBD2
clone_size: .
j_call: TRBJ2-2
v_call: TRBV12-3/TRBV12-4
cdr3_aa: CASSLILAGGPNLGELFF
cdr3_nt: TGTGCCAGCAGTTTAATCCTAGCGGGAGGGCCTAATCTCGGGGAGCTGTTTTTT

d_call: .
clone_size: many
j_call: TRBJ1-5
v_call: TRBV7-8
cdr3_aa: CASSRTVRSNQPQHF
cdr3_nt: TGTGCCAGCAGCAGGACAGTTCGGAGCAATCAGCCCCAGCATTTT

d_call: TRBD1
clone_size: .
j_call: TRBJ2-3
v_call: TRBV7-6
cdr3_aa: CASSLRQGASTDTQYF
cdr3_nt: TGTGCCAGCAGCTTACGACAGGGGGCGAGTACAGATACGCAGTATTTT

d_call: .
clone_size: many
j_call: TRBJ1-2
v_call: TRBV7-9
cdr3_aa: CASSLAPVGGNNGYTF
cdr3_nt: TGTGCCAGCAGCTTAGCACCGGTAGGGGGGAACAATGGCTACACCTTC

d_call: .
clone_size: many
j_call: TRBJ1-2
v_call: TRBV20-1
cdr3_aa: CSANNGYTF
cdr3_nt: TGCAGTGCCAACAACGGCTACACCTTC

d_call: TRBD2
clone_size: many
j_call: TRBJ2-7
v_call: TRBV5-1
cdr3_aa: CASSYERGGFYEQYF
cdr3_nt: TGCGCCAGCAGCTATGAGCGGGGGGGCTTCTACGAGCAGTACTTC

d_call: .
clone_size: many
j_call: TRBJ2-7
v_call: TRBV4-1
cdr3_aa: CASSSRRGSSYEQYF
cdr3_nt: TGCGCCAGCAGCTCCCGGAGAGGGAGCTCCTACGAGCAGTACTTC

d_call: TRBD1
clone_size: .
j_call: TRBJ2-7
v_call: TRBV28
cdr3_aa: CASSDTGEMEQYF
cdr3_nt: TGTGCCAGCAGCGATACAGGGGAAATGGAGCAGTACTTC

d_call: TRBD2
clone_size: many
j_call: TRBJ2-1
v_call: TRBV7-9
cdr3_aa: CASSSGTSGRANEQFF
cdr3_nt: TGTGCCAGCAGCTCCGGGACTAGCGGGAGGGCGAATGAGCAGTTCTTC

d_call: .
clone_size: many
j_call: TRBJ1-2
v_call: TRBV29-1
cdr3_aa: CSAEAGLSYGYTF
cdr3_nt: TGCAGCGCCGAAGCAGGGCTAAGCTATGGCTACACCTTC

d_call: TRBD2
clone_size: many
j_call: TRBJ2-3
v_call: TRBV10-3
cdr3_aa: CAIRSGSITDTQYF
cdr3_nt: TGTGCCATCAGGAGCGGGAGTATAACAGATACGCAGTATTTT

d_call: .
clone_size: many
j_call: TRBJ2-1
v_call: TRBV2
cdr3_aa: CASSEALLGEFF
cdr3_nt: TGTGCCAGCAGTGAAGCGCTGTTAGGGGAGTTCTTC

d_call: TRBD1
clone_size: many
j_call: TRBJ1-4
v_call: TRBV5-1
cdr3_aa: CASSPGQGGYGEKLFF
cdr3_nt: TGCGCCAGCAGCCCTGGACAGGGGGGTTACGGTGAAAAACTGTTTTTT

d_call: TRBD2
clone_size: few
j_call: TRBJ2-3
v_call: TRBV27
cdr3_aa: CASISAGGPQYF
cdr3_nt: TGTGCCAGCATTTCCGCGGGGGGTCCGCAGTATTTT

d_call: .
clone_size: many
j_call: TRBJ1-4
v_call: TRBV20-1
cdr3_aa: CSANTLGETGEKLFF
cdr3_nt: TGCAGTGCTAATACCCTTGGGGAGACGGGTGAAAAACTGTTTTTT

d_call: .
clone_size: many
j_call: TRBJ1-5
v_call: TRBV20-1
cdr3_aa: CSGTFLYNQPQHF
cdr3_nt: TGCAGCGGCACGTTCTTGTACAATCAGCCCCAGCATTTT

d_call: .
clone_size: .
j_call: TRBJ1-4
v_call: TRBV13
cdr3_aa: CASSGRQATNEKLFF
cdr3_nt: TGTGCCAGCAGCGGAAGACAAGCAACTAATGAAAAACTGTTTTTT

d_call: .
clone_size: .
j_call: TRBJ2-7
v_call: TRBV11-2
cdr3_aa: CASSFWQTYEQYF
cdr3_nt: TGTGCCAGCAGCTTTTGGCAGACCTACGAGCAGTACTTC

d_call: TRBD1
clone_size: many
j_call: TRBJ2-1
v_call: TRBV29-1
cdr3_aa: CSERTGGGHNEQFF
cdr3_nt: TGCAGCGAACGGACAGGGGGCGGTCACAATGAGCAGTTCTTC

d_call: .
clone_size: many
j_call: TRBJ2-2
v_call: TRBV7-8
cdr3_aa: CASSATRPNTGELFF
cdr3_nt: TGTGCCAGCAGCGCCACCAGGCCGAACACCGGGGAGCTGTTTTTT

d_call: TRBD1
clone_size: many
j_call: TRBJ2-5
v_call: TRBV6-1
cdr3_aa: CASRQGQARIQETQYF
cdr3_nt: TGTGCCAGCAGGCAGGGACAGGCGCGGATCCAAGAGACCCAGTACTTC

d_call: TRBD2
clone_size: few
j_call: TRBJ2-5
v_call: TRBV6-5
cdr3_aa: CASSSSGGGWETQYF
cdr3_nt: TGTGCCAGCAGTTCTAGCGGGGGAGGATGGGAGACCCAGTACTTC

d_call: .
clone_size: many
j_call: TRBJ2-3
v_call: TRBV7-6
cdr3_aa: CASSYAGTLTDTQYF
cdr3_nt: TGTGCCAGCAGCTACGCCGGGACTCTGACAGATACGCAGTATTTT

d_call: TRBD1
clone_size: many
j_call: TRBJ1-2
v_call: TRBV4-2
cdr3_aa: CASTGTDYGYTF
cdr3_nt: TGTGCCAGCACCGGGACAGACTATGGCTACACCTTC

d_call: .
clone_size: .
j_call: TRBJ2-5
v_call: TRBV28
cdr3_aa: CASSLSGKETQYF
cdr3_nt: TGTGCCAGCAGTTTATCGGGTAAAGAGACCCAGTACTTC

d_call: TRBD2
clone_size: many
j_call: TRBJ2-7
v_call: TRBV7-6
cdr3_aa: CASSRTSGSARLEQYF
cdr3_nt: TGTGCCAGCAGCAGGACTAGCGGGAGCGCCAGGCTCGAGCAGTACTTC

d_call: TRBD1
clone_size: .
j_call: TRBJ1-2
v_call: TRBV6-1
cdr3_aa: CASSGRDSTNYGYTF
cdr3_nt: TGTGCCAGCTCGGGGCGGGACAGTACTAACTATGGCTACACCTTC

d_call: TRBD1
clone_size: few
j_call: TRBJ1-6
v_call: TRBV6-2/TRBV6-3
cdr3_aa: CASSILQGFGNSPLHF
cdr3_nt: TGTGCCAGCAGCATTTTACAGGGGTTTGGTAATTCACCCCTCCACTTT

d_call: TRBD1
clone_size: few
j_call: TRBJ2-7
v_call: TRBV7-8
cdr3_aa: CASRDRPGRQGFYEQYF
cdr3_nt: TGTGCCAGCAGGGATCGGCCCGGGAGACAGGGGTTCTACGAGCAGTACTTC

d_call: .
clone_size: many
j_call: TRBJ2-1
v_call: TRBV7-9
cdr3_aa: CASSLVLSSYNEQFF
cdr3_nt: TGTGCCAGCAGCTTAGTCCTAAGCTCCTACAATGAGCAGTTCTTC

d_call: TRBD1
clone_size: .
j_call: TRBJ2-7
v_call: TRBV12-3/TRBV12-4
cdr3_aa: CASSPGQPEQYF
cdr3_nt: TGTGCCAGCAGTCCGGGACAGCCTGAGCAGTACTTC

d_call: .
clone_size: .
j_call: TRBJ1-2
v_call: TRBV5-1
cdr3_aa: CASSVGGTGYTF
cdr3_nt: TGCGCCAGCAGCGTCGGCGGTACTGGCTACACCTTC

d_call: .
clone_size: many
j_call: TRBJ2-1
v_call: TRBV2
cdr3_aa: CASRGSLATDEQFF
cdr3_nt: TGTGCCAGCAGGGGGAGCCTAGCGACAGATGAGCAGTTCTTC

d_call: TRBD1
clone_size: many
j_call: TRBJ1-4
v_call: TRBV7-2
cdr3_aa: CASSLQGQKREKLFF
cdr3_nt: TGTGCCAGCAGCTTGCAGGGACAGAAGAGGGAAAAACTGTTTTTT

d_call: .
clone_size: many
j_call: TRBJ1-2
v_call: TRBV7-9
cdr3_aa: CASSLPDRANYGYTF
cdr3_nt: TGTGCCAGCAGCTTACCGGACAGAGCTAACTATGGCTACACCTTC

d_call: TRBD2
clone_size: many
j_call: TRBJ2-1
v_call: TRBV7-9
cdr3_aa: CASRREASSYNEQFF
cdr3_nt: TGTGCCAGCAGGCGGGAGGCGAGCTCCTACAATGAGCAGTTCTTC

d_call: .
clone_size: many
j_call: TRBJ2-7
v_call: TRBV15
cdr3_aa: CATSKVIARAYEQYF
cdr3_nt: TGTGCCACCAGCAAAGTGATAGCGAGGGCCTACGAGCAGTACTTC

d_call: .
clone_size: .
j_call: TRBJ2-7
v_call: TRBV7-6
cdr3_aa: CASSLAVRYEQYF
cdr3_nt: TGTGCCAGCAGCTTAGCCGTCCGCTACGAGCAGTACTTC